This passage covers 19 T cell receptor beta chains from one sample sequenced in a study of cytomegalovirus exposure and HLA in healthy donors. PCR used 60 Vbeta primers and 13 Jbeta primers. Assay: immunoSEQ multiplex PCR; the TCRdb copy retains only in-frame clones and omits some. The repertoire holds about 130,000 clones, about 76% seen once, with approximately 6.3% in the top ten. Sequenced material: PBMCs. These receptors all come from a man aged 40-55 years in good health and CMV-seropositive.

The rearrangement uses TRBV10-3 and TRBJ1-3; the D is unclear. The V gene's germline CDR1 is ENHRY and CDR2 SYGVKD. V lost 2 bases, J lost 9 bases, and 14 bases lay in between. The CDR3 runs to 14 residues. For the CDR3, the DNA is TGTGCCATCAGTGAGGTGGGAACGGAGGGCACCATATATTTT. Its translation is CAISEVGTEGTIYF.

This clone was seen once. The chain joins TRBV11-1 to TRBJ2-4, with D uncertain. Germline-derived CDR1 and CDR2 are SGHAT and FQDESV (reference sequence). Trimming stripped 1 base from V and 0 bases from J, with 4 bases between. This CDR3 has 14 amino acids. CDR3: CASSLGGAKNIQYF. In DNA, the CDR3 is TGTGCCAGCAGCTTAGGCGGAGCCAAAAACATTCAGTACTTC.

This rearrangement joins TRBV6-5 to TRBJ2-3; 7 nucleotides agree with TRBD1. From germline, CDR1 is MNHEY and CDR2 SVGAGI. The CDR3 is 15 amino acids. The junction had 5 bases not matched to a gene; V was cut back by 0 bases and J by 5 bases. CDR3 in amino acids: CASSYSGQAIDTQYF. The CDR3 region has the DNA TGTGCCAGCAGTTACTCAGGACAGGCAATAGATACGCAGTATTTT.

V usage is TRBV10-3 and J usage is TRBJ2-1, with 7 bases that match TRBD1. V lost 6 bases, J lost 0 bases, and 5 bases stayed unmatched. CDR3 length: 15 amino acids. CDR1 ENHRY and CDR2 SYGVKD come from the germline V gene. Here the CDR3 reads CAISPGQSSYNEQFF. In DNA form, the CDR3 reads TGTGCCATCAGCCCGGGACAGAGCTCCTACAATGAGCAGTTCTTC.

The V call is TRBV27, the J call TRBJ1-2; TRBD1 aligns across 7 bases. With 5 bases clipped from V and 7 bases from J, the junction kept 13 bases outside the gene matches. CDR3 size: 15 residues. The V gene's germline CDR1 is MNHEY and CDR2 SMNVEV (reference sequence). The CDR3 DNA is TGTGCCAGCAGTCCATCCCCGGGGACAGTTACTGGCTACACCTTC. It codes for CASSPSPGTVTGYTF.

This clone turned up a few times. The chain combines TRBV28 with TRBJ2-5, with TRBD1 matching over 9 bases. The CDR3 spans 16 residues. Looked up from germline, CDR1 is MDHEN and CDR2 is SYDVKM. After removal of 6 bases from V and 5 bases from J, the junction contained 13 bases not matched to a gene. The CDR3 bases are TGTGCCAGCAGATCCACTACAGGGGGCGCGTGGGAGACCCAGTACTTC. It yields the protein CASRSTTGGAWETQYF. Complete variable domain (other parts from reference TRBV28 and TRBJ2-5): DVKVTQSSRYLVKRTGEKVFLECVQDMDHENMFWYRQDPGLGLRLIYFSYDVKMKEKGDIPEGYSVSREKKERFSLILESASTNQTSMYLCASRSTTGGAWETQYFGPGTRLLVL.

This chain uses TRBV9 with TRBJ2-2; D is perhaps TRBD1 (5 bases). Germline values: CDR1 SGDLS, CDR2 YYNGEE. V gave up 4 bases and J gave up 9 bases, with 22 bases separating them. The CDR3 totals 16 residues. Written as DNA, the CDR3 is TGTGCCAGCAGCCTTTCAGCCGCAGGGAATCTCCGGGAGCTGTTTTTT. Translating it yields CASSLSAAGNLRELFF.

The chain links TRBV19 to TRBJ2-7, with TRBD1 identical over 10 bases. V shed 4 bases and J 3 bases; nucleotides not matched to a gene: 6. Germline V gene data show CDR1 as LNHDA and CDR2 as SQIVND (reference sequence). CDR3 length equals 15 residues. CDR3 region: CASSTSRDRGYEQYF. CDR3 bases: TGTGCCAGTAGTACAAGCCGGGACAGGGGCTACGAGCAGTACTTC.

V is TRBV6-5 and J is TRBJ2-1; TRBD1 matches 9 bases. Trimming removed 5 bases from V and 9 bases from J; junction bases left unmatched: 11. Germline-derived CDR1 and CDR2 are MNHEY and SVGAGI. The CDR3 runs 15 residues. The CDR3 DNA follows: TGTGCCAGCAGTCACCAACCTACAGGGGGCCCTGAGCAGTTCTTC. Translating it yields CASSHQPTGGPEQFF.

The CDR3 reads CASSFGGSNEQYF. The CDR3 coding sequence is TGTGCCAGCAGTTTTGGGGGGTCAAACGAGCAGTACTTC. The V call is TRBV28, the J call TRBJ2-7; tentatively, D is TRBD2 (6 bases). V dropped 3 bases and J dropped 5 bases, with 11 bases sitting between them. The CDR3 runs 13 residues. CDR1 MDHEN and CDR2 SYDVKM come from the germline V gene.

The rearrangement joins TRBV5-1 to TRBJ1-6; 9 bases line up with TRBD1. After removal of 4 bases from V and 7 bases from J, the junction contained 6 bases not matched to a gene. The germline V gene has CDR1 SGHRS and CDR2 YFSETQ. This CDR3 region has 15 residues. The CDR3 nucleotides read TGCGCCAGCAGCCATCGGACAGGGGACAATTCACCCCTCCACTTT. It specifies CASSHRTGDNSPLHF.

The V gene is TRBV5-1, the J gene TRBJ1-4; a weak D match, TRBD1 (5 bases). Germline V lookup: CDR1 SGHRS, CDR2 YFSETQ. CDR3 length: 14 residues. V lost 1 base, J lost 6 bases, and 10 bases lay in between. The CDR3 DNA reads as TGCGCCAGCAGCTTGAGGCAGGGTGATGAAAAACTGTTTTTT. This codes for CASSLRQGDEKLFF. Full variable domain (outside the CDR3, taken from reference TRBV5-1 and TRBJ1-4): KAGVTQTPRYLIKTRGQQVTLSCSPISGHRSVSWYQQTPGQGLQFLFEYFSETQRNKGNFPGRFSGRQFSNSRSEMNVSTLELGDSALYLCASSLRQGDEKLFFGSGTQLSVL.

This chain connects TRBV27 to TRBJ2-5, with 8 bases matching TRBD2. The germline CDR1 and CDR2 sequences are MNHEY and SMNVEV (reference sequence). With V trimmed by 6 bases and J by 7 bases, 10 bases remained unmatched. The CDR3 totals 14 residues. This CDR3 reads CASSLREGRGTQYF. CDR3 coding DNA: TGTGCCAGCAGCCTACGGGAGGGCCGGGGGACCCAGTACTTC.

The gene calls are TRBV7-9 and TRBJ2-1; weak D call: TRBD2 (5 bases). This CDR3 is built from 16 residues. Germline lookup yields CDR1 SEHNR and CDR2 FQNEAQ (reference sequence). Trimming took off 4 bases at V and 7 bases at J, with 20 bases between the two ends. This chain's CDR3 is CASSSALALNWNEQFF. CDR3 DNA sequence: TGTGCCAGCAGCTCGGCCCTAGCCTTAAACTGGAATGAGCAGTTCTTC.

V gene TRBV4-1 combines with J gene TRBJ1-1; tentative D call: TRBD1 (6 bases). V lost 0 bases to trimming and J lost 7 bases, with 9 bases between them. From germline, CDR1 is MGHRA and CDR2 YSYEKL. The CDR3 sequence is 13 residues long. In DNA form, the CDR3 reads TGCGCCAGCAGCCAAGATTTCAGGGGTGAAGCTTTCTTT. As protein: CASSQDFRGEAFF.

The chain carries TRBV30 and TRBJ1-1; 7 positions match TRBD1. Germline lookup yields CDR1 GTSNPN and CDR2 SVGIG (reference sequence). After removal of 5 bases from V and 4 bases from J, the junction contained 1 base not matched to a gene. This CDR3 is built from 11 residues. CDR3 amino acids: CAWQGGTEAFF. CDR3 sequence (DNA): TGTGCCTGGCAGGGGGGCACTGAAGCTTTCTTT.

The chain uses TRBV15 and TRBJ2-7; 13 nucleotides align to TRBD2. Germline CDR1 is LNHNV and CDR2 is YYDKDF (reference sequence). CDR3 length equals 16 residues. The V segment lost 0 bases and the J segment 7 bases; nucleotides outside the gene matches: 6. DNA for the CDR3: TGTGCCACCAGCAGAGAATCGGGACTAGCGGGGTTTGAGCAGTACTTC. Its protein product is CATSRESGLAGFEQYF.

The V call is TRBV7-2, the J call TRBJ1-4, with 12 bases lining up with TRBD1. Trimming took 5 bases from V and 2 from J; bases not matched to a gene: 6. Germline CDR1 reads SGHTA; CDR2 reads FQGNSA. The length of the CDR3 is 17 residues. CDR3 protein: CASSMGQGAPTNEKLFF. The CDR3 DNA follows: TGTGCCAGCAGCATGGGACAGGGGGCTCCCACTAATGAAAAACTGTTTTTT.

The chain employs TRBV5-1 and TRBJ2-7; D perhaps matches TRBD1 (6 bases). Per the germline V gene, CDR1 is SGHRS and CDR2 is YFSETQ. V was pared by 4 bases and J by 0 bases, with 14 bases between. The CDR3 is 15 residues long. DNA of the CDR3: TGCGCCAGCAGCCCTGACAGGTTGATCTCCTACGAGCAGTACTTC. As protein: CASSPDRLISYEQYF.